The 21 T cell receptor beta chains below were found in one sample sequenced in a study of blood T cell repertoires in COVID-19. The protocol was immunoSEQ multiplex PCR, while the TCRdb copy is restricted to in-frame clones and leaves out a portion. This table holds around 110,000 clones, 70% to 85% found once. Sequenced material: peripheral blood. The receptors originated from a man between 65 and 79 years old with active or convalescent COVID-19.

The chain uses TRBV5-1 and TRBJ2-7; tentative D call: TRBD2 (6 bases). V was pared by 4 bases and J by 5 bases, with 19 bases between. CDR1 is SGHRS and CDR2 is YFSETQ in the germline V gene. CDR3 size: 15 residues. CDR3 DNA sequence: TGCGCCAGCAGCAGCGGATCGGGGGTAGGCCACGAGCAGTACTTC. This codes for CASSSGSGVGHEQYF. The complete variable domain, with remaining parts taken from reference TRBV5-1 and TRBJ2-7, reads KAGVTQTPRYLIKTRGQQVTLSCSPISGHRSVSWYQQTPGQGLQFLFEYFSETQRNKGNFPGRFSGRQFSNSRSEMNVSTLELGDSALYLCASSSGSGVGHEQYFGPGTRLTVT.

The V call is TRBV10-3, the J call TRBJ1-4, with D possibly being TRBD1 (5 bases). Germline CDR1 and CDR2: ENHRY and SYGVKD. The ends were cut back, 9 bases at V and 4 bases at J, with 12 bases in the middle. This CDR3 contains 13 residues. The CDR3 protein is CAIARGDNEKLFF. The CDR3 DNA follows: TGTGCCATTGCCCGGGGGGATAATGAAAAACTGTTTTTT.

The chain joins TRBV12-3 or TRBV12-4 to TRBJ1-1, with unresolved D. The V and J ends lost 4 bases and 2 bases respectively, with 8 bases between them. The CDR3 contains 13 residues. CDR3 sequence (DNA): TGTGCCAGCAGTTGGGCACCCAACACTGAAGCTTTCTTT. It encodes CASSWAPNTEAFF.

Comment on this clone: Other DNA sequences in this specimen translate into the identical CDR3. The gene calls are TRBV10-3 and TRBJ1-1; D may be TRBD1 (5 bases). The CDR3 runs to 12 residues. V was cut by 3 bases and J by 5 bases, with 7 bases left in between. Germline assignment: CDR1 ENHRY and CDR2 SYGVKD. The CDR3 spells CAISDGGTEAFF. The DNA for the CDR3 is TGTGCCATCAGTGATGGGGGGACTGAAGCTTTCTTT.

CDR3 residues: CASSPGGNPYNEQFF. The CDR3 coding sequence is TGTGCCAGCAGCCCGGGAGGGAACCCCTACAATGAGCAGTTCTTC. This sequence joins TRBV7-3 and TRBJ2-1; 8 bases agree with TRBD2. Germline V gives CDR1 SGHTA, CDR2 FQGTGA. The CDR3 contains 15 residues. With 5 bases clipped from V and 2 bases from J, the junction kept 5 bases outside the gene matches.

The chain recombines TRBV7-9 with TRBJ1-3, with TRBD1 as a possible D gene (6 bases). CDR3 length: 14 amino acids. CDR1 SEHNR and CDR2 FQNEAQ come from the germline V gene (reference sequence). V was cut by 4 bases and J by 2 bases, with 9 bases left in between. The CDR3 region has the DNA TGTGCCAGCAGCTCAGGACAGCCTGGAAACACCATATATTTT. This encodes CASSSGQPGNTIYF.

This clone turned up a few times. The chain employs TRBV27 and TRBJ1-2; D call uncertain. V was shortened by 6 bases and J by 4 bases, with 9 bases between the two germline ends. The CDR3 contains 12 residues. The germline V gene has CDR1 MNHEY and CDR2 SMNVEV (reference sequence). The CDR3 DNA is TGTGCCAGCAGCCCCCGGGGCTATGGCTACACCTTC. Protein product: CASSPRGYGYTF.

J is TRBJ2-1 and V is TRBV5-1, with D tentatively TRBD1 (5 bases). V was cut by 3 bases and J by 2 bases, with 12 bases left in between. This CDR3 region has 15 residues. Germline V gene sequence: CDR1 SGHRS, CDR2 YFSETQ. In DNA form, the CDR3 reads TGCGCCAGCAGCTGGAAACTGGGGCCCTACAATGAGCAGTTCTTC. This encodes CASSWKLGPYNEQFF.

The chain is built from TRBV2 and TRBJ1-1, with D possibly TRBD1 on 5 matching bases. The germline gives CDR1 SNHLY, CDR2 FYNNEI. CDR3 length: 13 amino acids. V gave up 6 bases and J gave up 6 bases, with 14 bases separating them. CDR3 loop: CASSDQGLAEAFF. Written as DNA, the CDR3 is TGTGCCAGCAGCGACCAGGGATTAGCTGAAGCTTTCTTT.

In DNA, the CDR3 is TGTGCCAGTAGCCCCAGGACAGGGATGAGTGAAAAACTGTTTTTT. Encoded protein: CASSPRTGMSEKLFF. V usage is TRBV19 and J usage is TRBJ1-4; 8 bases fit TRBD1. J lost 7 bases, V lost 6 bases, and 10 bases had no gene match. Germline values: CDR1 LNHDA, CDR2 SQIVND (reference sequence). This CDR3 contains 15 residues.

Here the CDR3 DNA reads TGTGCCAGCAGCTTAGCTAGCGGGAGATTCACCGGGGAGCTGTTTTTT. Protein: CASSLASGRFTGELFF. This chain uses TRBV7-9 with TRBJ2-2; 9 bases map to TRBD2. This CDR3 region has 16 residues. V gave up 0 bases and J gave up 4 bases; unmatched junction bases: 3. From germline, CDR1 is SEHNR and CDR2 FQNEAQ (reference sequence).

V usage is TRBV18 and J usage is TRBJ1-3, with 7 nucleotides matching TRBD1. Germline values: CDR1 KGHSH, CDR2 LQKENI. The CDR3 is made up of 16 amino acids. Trimming at V came to 1 base and at J to 0 bases, leaving 3 bases not matched to a gene. The CDR3 region is CASSPLGQFSGNTIYF. CDR3 nucleotide sequence: TGTGCCAGCTCACCACTGGGACAGTTCTCTGGAAACACCATATATTTT.

V and J are TRBV7-9 and TRBJ2-3, with D possibly matching TRBD2 (5 bases). V gave up 1 base and J gave up 9 bases, with 8 bases separating them. The germline V gene has CDR1 SEHNR and CDR2 FQNEAQ (reference sequence). This CDR3 has 12 amino acids. The CDR3 DNA sequence: TGTGCCAGCAGCTTAGAGCTAGCCACGCAGTATTTT. Translating it yields CASSLELATQYF.

The chain combines TRBV21-1 with TRBJ2-6; TRBD1 reflects the table's D call only, with no check against the DNA. TRBV21-1 is a listed pseudogene. The CDR3 extends over 19 amino acids. CDR3 bases: TGTGCCAGCAGCACACGAAGGGGGACAGGGAGTGCCGGGGCCAACGTCCTGACTTTC. This codes for CASSTRRGTGSAGANVLTF.

The rearrangement links TRBV7-8 to TRBJ2-1, with 10 nucleotides matching TRBD2. The CDR3 contains 18 residues. Germline assignment: CDR1 SGHVS and CDR2 FQNEAQ. J lost 1 base, V lost 3 bases, and 9 bases had no gene match. CDR3 sequence: CASSFRTSGWDSYNEQFF. CDR3 DNA sequence: TGTGCCAGCAGCTTCAGGACTAGCGGATGGGATTCCTACAATGAGCAGTTCTTC.

The gene calls are TRBV3-1 (or the pseudogene TRBV3-2) and TRBJ1-5; 9 nucleotides align to TRBD1. The CDR3 sequence is 13 residues long. With 4 bases clipped from V and 10 bases from J, the junction kept 5 bases outside the gene matches. The germline V gene encodes CDR1 LGHDT and CDR2 YNNKEL (reference sequence). The CDR3 DNA reads TGTGCCAGCAGCCCGGGACAGGGATTACCCCAGCATTTT. Protein: CASSPGQGLPQHF.

This clone was detected once. V is TRBV2 and J is TRBJ1-6, with 9 bases lining up with TRBD1. J gave up 7 bases and V 6 bases, and 4 bases lay outside the gene matches. The CDR3 has 14 amino acids. CDR1 SNHLY and CDR2 FYNNEI come from the germline V gene. CDR3 residues: CASRAGTGNSPLHF. CDR3 nucleotide sequence: TGTGCCAGCAGGGCTGGGACAGGGAATTCACCCCTCCACTTT.

V usage is TRBV4-2 and J usage is TRBJ1-3, with TRBD1 matching over 8 bases. J was trimmed by 7 bases and V by 1 base; bases with no gene match: 9. Germline CDR1 and CDR2: LGHNA and YNFKEQ. CDR3 length: 16 amino acids. CDR3 nucleotide sequence: TGTGCCAGCAGCCAAGGCTTGTCAGGGGGCGGGAACACCATATATTTT. Encoded protein: CASSQGLSGGGNTIYF.

The chain couples TRBV5-1 to TRBJ2-3; D is possibly TRBD2 (6 bases). Germline CDR1 and CDR2: SGHRS and YFSETQ. The CDR3 totals 14 residues. V shed 4 bases and J shed 0 bases, with 9 bases lying between them. CDR3 DNA sequence: TGCGCCAGCAGCATGGGACTTAGCACAGATACGCAGTATTTT. It codes for CASSMGLSTDTQYF.

The chain couples TRBV5-1 to TRBJ2-2, with no clear D. The CDR3 is made up of 13 amino acids. Trimming pared 0 bases from V and 4 bases from J, leaving 4 bases between. The V gene's germline CDR1 is SGHRS and CDR2 YFSETQ. The CDR3 DNA reads TGCGCCAGCAGCTTGGATAGCACCGGGGAGCTGTTTTTT. This codes for CASSLDSTGELFF.

DNA for the CDR3: TGTGCCAGCACCCTTGGGTCAGGTACTAATGAAAAACTGTTTTTT. Translation gives CASTLGSGTNEKLFF. The chain combines TRBV7-9 with TRBJ1-4; no clear D gene. The CDR3 contains 15 residues. Germline V lookup: CDR1 SEHNR, CDR2 FQNEAQ (reference sequence). Trimming removed 7 bases from V and 2 bases from J, with 14 bases in between.